This T cell receptor (beta chain) was sequenced in a study of T cell repertoires in aging, cancer and after chemotherapy. Study summary: The full dataset contained around 8.2 million TCR reads. Study-level points and caveats: In cancer patients, declining TCR diversity with age involved lost richness and lost evenness. These repertoire data do not allow conclusions about immunological memory after chemotherapy. Median generation probability rose over the chemotherapy interval in each cancer cohort, suggesting rebound thymic output.

Amplification of TCR beta used genomic DNA extracted from peripheral blood. A mixed TRB-A/B primer pool amplified rearranged TRB by multiplex touch-down PCR. One entry per CDR3 protein, called by TCRdb with MiXCR from the multiplex PCR reads. This sample has roughly 2,000 distinct CDR3 sequences, with 30% to 35% found just once. Comments on this clonotype: What it binds is unknown.

V shed 5 bases, J shed 3 bases, and the junction held 3 bases outside the gene matches. CDR1 is ENHRY and CDR2 is SYGVKD in the germline V gene. CDR3 length: 13 amino acids. Material for sequencing was blood. This receptor was taken from a human donor with a blood cancer. The rearrangement uses TRBV10-3 and TRBJ1-2; the match to TRBD1 covers 7 bases. The CDR3 nucleotides read TGTGCCATCAGTCCCGGACAGGACTATGGCTACACCTTC. Encoded protein: CAISPGQDYGYTF.